This T cell receptor beta chain was found in a study of blood T cell repertoires in COVID-19. Repertoires were generated with immunoSEQ multiplex PCR, while TCRdb's copy carries only in-frame clones and drops some. The data hold a few hundred thousand clones, with 70% to 90% observed a single time. There are 15 residues in the CDR3. V gave up 0 bases and J gave up 0 bases, with 5 bases separating them. Germline V CDR1 and CDR2: LGHNA, YSLEER. The sequencing input was peripheral blood. The chain links TRBV4-3 to TRBJ1-4, with D perhaps matching TRBD1 (5 bases). The TCR comes from a woman in her 50s with active or convalescent COVID-19. CDR3 sequence: CASSQDRATNEKLFF. The CDR3, as DNA: TGCGCCAGCAGCCAAGACAGGGCAACTAATGAAAAACTGTTTTTT.